A single sample gave rise to the 14 T cell receptor beta chains below, sequenced in a study of human T cells and chemical hapten exposure. TCRdb processed the RACE reads anew with MiXCR; each CDR3 protein has one entry. The sample shows fewer than 400,000 distinct CDR3 sequences, about 7% of them seen only once. Time point here: patch test 1, 2 weeks after DPC sensitization. Treatment described: therapeutic diphenylcyclopropenone sensitization with weekly scalp DPC. The sample here was whole blood, taken in connection with sensitization to the hapten diphenylcyclopropenone (DPC). The receptors come from a woman between 18 and 29 years old with alopecia areata. Some clones in this sample may be carry-over from other donors' samples.

This clonotype has a count of ten or more. V usage is TRBV5-1 and J usage is TRBJ1-6; D is unclear. The CDR3 runs 13 residues. V shed 4 bases and J shed 5 bases, with 7 bases lying between them. Germline V gene sequence: CDR1 SGHRS, CDR2 YFSETQ. For the CDR3, the DNA is TGCGCCAGCAGCCTCAGTGATAATTCACCCCTCCACTTT. Translated: CASSLSDNSPLHF. The variable domain in full, completed from reference TRBV5-1 and TRBJ1-6, reads KAGVTQTPRYLIKTRGQQVTLSCSPISGHRSVSWYQQTPGQGLQFLFEYFSETQRNKGNFPGRFSGRQFSNSRSEMNVSTLELGDSALYLCASSLSDNSPLHFGNGTRLTVT.

There are a few counts of this clonotype. The chain carries TRBV6-4 and TRBJ2-6; TRBD2 agrees at 14 bases. The length of the CDR3 is 17 residues. V lost 6 bases, J lost 1 base, and 2 bases stayed unmatched. Germline loops: CDR1 MRHNA, CDR2 SNTAGT. This chain's CDR3 is CASSGTSGRSGANVLTF. The CDR3 nucleotides are TGTGCCAGCAGCGGGACTAGCGGGAGATCTGGGGCCAACGTCCTGACTTTC.

This clonotype has ten or more counts. The J gene is TRBJ2-3, the V gene TRBV7-8; perhaps TRBD2 as D (5 bases). Per germline, CDR1 SGHVS and CDR2 FQNEAQ. V was clipped by 1 base and J by 4 bases, with 12 bases between them. CDR3 length equals 15 residues. The CDR3 DNA sequence: TGTGCCAGCAGCTTAGGAGGGCGGAGTCCAGATACGCAGTATTTT. It yields the protein CASSLGGRSPDTQYF. Complete variable domain (other parts from reference TRBV7-8 and TRBJ2-3): GAGVSQSPRYKVAKRGQDVALRCDPISGHVSLFWYQQALGQGPEFLTYFQNEAQLDKSGLPSDRFFAERPEGSVSTLKIQRTQQEDSAVYLCASSLGGRSPDTQYFGPGTRLTVL.

The chain employs TRBV18 and TRBJ1-3; D is possibly TRBD1 (5 bases). Looked up from germline, CDR1 is KGHSH and CDR2 is LQKENI. The CDR3 is 13 amino acids. The V end was cut by 9 bases, the J end by 4 bases, with 13 bases between. CDR3 nucleotides: TGTGCCAGTACCGAGGGACGCGGAAACACCATATATTTT. Its protein product is CASTEGRGNTIYF. Based on the CDR3 plus reference TRBV18 and TRBJ1-3, the full variable domain is NAGVMQNPRHLVRRRGQEARLRCSPMKGHSHVYWYRQLPEEGLKFMVYLQKENIIDESGMPKERFSAEFPKEGPSILRIQQVVRGDSAAYFCASTEGRGNTIYFGEGSWLTVV.

This clonotype was counted a few times. This sequence joins TRBV20-1 and TRBJ1-5; D perhaps matches TRBD1 (6 bases). Trimming left V 6 bases short and J 4 bases short, with 13 bases between. Germline lookup yields CDR1 DFQATT and CDR2 SNEGSKA (reference sequence). This CDR3 has 13 residues. CDR3 DNA sequence: TGCAGTGCAACACAGGGTCGAAATCAGCCCCAGCATTTT. This translates into CSATQGRNQPQHF.

The DNA for the CDR3 is TGCAGTGCCGCGACAGCCTACGAGGCGCAGTACTTC. It codes for CSAATAYEAQYF. The chain combines TRBV20-1 with TRBJ2-7; weak D call: TRBD1 (5 bases). Germline CDR1 is DFQATT and CDR2 is SNEGSKA (reference sequence). V lost 6 bases, J lost 9 bases, and 18 bases lay in between. The CDR3 totals 12 residues.

The V and J genes are TRBV5-1 and TRBJ2-6; maybe TRBD2 (7 bases). V gave up 5 bases and J gave up 4 bases, with 16 bases separating them. The CDR3 extends over 16 amino acids. CDR1 and CDR2 from the germline V gene are SGHRS and YFSETQ. Written as DNA, the CDR3 is TGCGCCAGCAGGCTTATGGGGGGGCCCGGGGCCAACGTCCTGACTTTC. Its translation is CASRLMGGPGANVLTF.

In its sample, this clonotype was seen many times. This rearrangement joins TRBV9 to TRBJ2-6; D not certain. This CDR3 comprises 14 residues. The V and J ends lost 3 bases and 4 bases respectively, with 8 bases between them. Germline CDR1 SGDLS, CDR2 YYNGEE. The CDR3 region is CASSEEGGANVLTF. DNA of the CDR3: TGTGCCAGCAGCGAGGAAGGCGGGGCCAACGTCCTGACTTTC.

The V and J genes are TRBV12-3 or TRBV12-4 and TRBJ2-7; D is undetermined. Trimming pared 1 base from V and 5 bases from J, leaving 12 bases between. This CDR3 has 14 amino acids. In nucleotides, the CDR3 is TGTGCCAGCAGTTTAGGACGGACGTGGGACGAGCAGTACTTC. This translates into CASSLGRTWDEQYF.

The table lists this clonotype with many counts. V and J are TRBV4-3 and TRBJ2-7; D possibly corresponds to TRBD1 (6 bases). The ends were cut back, 0 bases at V and 4 bases at J, with 10 bases in the middle. Germline V gives CDR1 LGHNA, CDR2 YSLEER. The CDR3 runs to 14 residues. CDR3 nucleotides: TGCGCCAGCAGCCAAGAGTACAGGGAGTACGAGCAGTACTTC. Amino acid sequence: CASSQEYREYEQYF.

This clonotype was picked up many times. The J gene is TRBJ2-3, the V gene TRBV24-1; the match to TRBD2 covers 9 bases. The CDR3 length is 15 residues. V shed 5 bases, J shed 1 base, and the junction held 3 bases outside the gene matches. Germline V lookup: CDR1 KGHDR, CDR2 SFDVKD. The CDR3 here is CATSAQRGGTDTQYF. The CDR3 bases are TGTGCCACCAGTGCGCAGCGGGGGGGCACAGATACGCAGTATTTT.

This chain links TRBV6-2 or TRBV6-3 with TRBJ2-3; D possibly corresponds to TRBD1 (6 bases). Germline assignment: CDR1 MNHEY and CDR2 SVGEGT. V was trimmed by 5 bases and J by 8 bases, leaving 14 bases between them. The CDR3 runs 13 residues. CDR3 in amino acids: CASSGTGTTTQYF. CDR3 DNA: TGTGCCAGCAGTGGCACCGGGACAACTACGCAGTATTTT.

The chain carries TRBV5-4 and TRBJ1-1; the D gene is possibly TRBD1 (5 bases). The V end was cut by 2 bases, the J end by 3 bases, with 14 bases between. Germline values: CDR1 SGHNT, CDR2 YYREEE (reference sequence). The CDR3 contains 15 residues. The CDR3 sequence: CASSFIDRAYTEAFF. DNA for the CDR3: TGTGCCAGCAGCTTCATCGACAGAGCGTACACTGAAGCTTTCTTT.

The chain has TRBV7-6 and TRBJ1-6; TRBD1 might be the D (5 bases). V lost 2 bases to trimming and J lost 10 bases, with 15 bases between them. The V gene's germline CDR1 is SGHVS and CDR2 FNYEAQ. The CDR3 consists of 15 residues. CDR3 loop: CASSLSGGVGSPLHF. Here the CDR3 DNA reads TGTGCCAGCAGCTTATCTGGAGGGGTTGGATCACCCCTCCACTTT.